Reported below is one T cell receptor beta chain. The antigen is not known. This sample is part of a study of T cells in Graves' hyperthyroidism and ophthalmopathy. Study details: Peripheral blood was obtained at initial diagnosis, preceding any treatment.

V was cut by 3 bases and J by 5 bases, with 15 bases left in between. Germline V gene data show CDR1 as KGHDR and CDR2 as SFDVKD. CDR3 size: 16 residues. Study results and caveats: Model predictions of ophthalmopathy came a median 6.5 months before onset. In blood, most of the thyroid clonotypes expanded above 0.001 were also present.

What was amplified from RNA transcripts were TCR beta CDR3 regions. Using the HTBI primer set, a first-round RT-PCR was run on the TCR CDR3. MiXCR was run by TCRdb on the multiplex PCR reads, yielding one entry per CDR3 protein. This sample carries around 350,000 distinct CDR3 sequences, 19% of them seen once, and the ten largest clones take 3.5% to 4%. This TCR came from a young woman with Graves' hyperthyroidism. The rearrangement uses TRBV24-1 and TRBJ2-2, with D tentatively TRBD1 (6 bases). The source material was blood. DNA of the CDR3: TGTGCCACCAGTGATGGTGGGGGCCAACTTACCGGGGAGCTGTTTTTT. The encoded protein is CATSDGGGQLTGELFF.